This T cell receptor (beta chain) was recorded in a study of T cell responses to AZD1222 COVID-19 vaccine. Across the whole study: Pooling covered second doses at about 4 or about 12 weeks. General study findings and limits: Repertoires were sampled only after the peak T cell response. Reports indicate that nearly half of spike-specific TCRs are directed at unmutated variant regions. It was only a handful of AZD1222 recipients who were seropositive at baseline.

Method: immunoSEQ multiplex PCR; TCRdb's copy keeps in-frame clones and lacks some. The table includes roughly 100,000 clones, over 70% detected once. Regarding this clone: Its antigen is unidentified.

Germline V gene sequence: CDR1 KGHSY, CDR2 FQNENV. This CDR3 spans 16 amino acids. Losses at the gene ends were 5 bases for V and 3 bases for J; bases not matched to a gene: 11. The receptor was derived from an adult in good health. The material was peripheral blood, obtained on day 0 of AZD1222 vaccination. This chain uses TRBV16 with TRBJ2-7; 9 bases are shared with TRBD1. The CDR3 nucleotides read TGTGCCAGCAGCGATTCTATCGCGGACAGGGGCTACGAGCAGTACTTC. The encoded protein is CASSDSIADRGYEQYF.